Here is one T cell receptor (beta chain) with its context. Authors' analysis steps: Amplification of reference gene primers provided the estimated nucleated cell counts. Sequenced by immunoSEQ multiplex PCR; TCRdb stores in-frame clones only, minus some. V, J and clone size were drawn from that table, and D and trimming were deduced from the DNA. The sample has roughly 65,000 clones, about 81% seen once. This entry is derived from a study of blood T cell repertoires in COVID-19. Study-wide background: There were acute and convalescent COVID-19 samples, and they came from the United States, Italy and Spain.

The TCR was taken from a man at least 80 years old with acute or convalescent COVID-19. Sequenced: peripheral blood.

The CDR3 reads CASSLRQAGGTEAFF. For the CDR3, the DNA is TGCGCCAGCAGCTTGAGGCAGGCCGGAGGGACTGAAGCTTTCTTT. The chain couples TRBV5-1 to TRBJ1-1; unclear D gene. The CDR3 sequence is 15 residues long. From germline, CDR1 is SGHRS and CDR2 YFSETQ. V was shortened by 1 base and J by 5 bases, with 15 bases between the two germline ends. Together with reference TRBV5-1 and TRBJ1-1, the CDR3 gives the full variable domain: KAGVTQTPRYLIKTRGQQVTLSCSPISGHRSVSWYQQTPGQGLQFLFEYFSETQRNKGNFPGRFSGRQFSNSRSEMNVSTLELGDSALYLCASSLRQAGGTEAFFGQGTRLTVV.